Listed here are 12 T cell receptor beta chains from one sample, sequenced in a study of OX40 agonist ivuxolimab in advanced cancers. Libraries were prepared by immunoSEQ multiplex PCR; TCRdb keeps only in-frame clonotypes and omits some of them. The table includes 65,000 to 85,000 clones, under 90% detected once. This material consisted of CD4+ or CD8+ T cells sorted from blood, taken in a trial of the OX40 agonist ivuxolimab. Every receptor here comes from an adult with an advanced solid tumor such as melanoma, head and neck, liver or kidney cancer.

This clone appeared once. CDR3 coding DNA: TGTGCCAGCTCACTCCCCTCCAGCGGGAGCTCCTACGAGCAGTACTTC. This sequence encodes CASSLPSSGSSYEQYF. The chain is built from TRBV18 and TRBJ2-7; 8 positions agree with TRBD2. The germline V gene has CDR1 KGHSH and CDR2 LQKENI. This CDR3 has 16 amino acids. The trim removed 4 bases at V and 0 bases at J, leaving 8 bases unmatched.

The V gene is TRBV30, the J gene TRBJ1-2, with D maybe TRBD1 (5 bases). There are 15 residues in the CDR3. The V and J ends lost 1 base and 5 bases respectively, with 17 bases between them. Germline lookup yields CDR1 GTSNPN and CDR2 SVGIG (reference sequence). DNA for the CDR3: TGTGCCTGGAGTGGGTCATCGCAAGGGACGTATGGCTACACCTTC. Amino acid sequence: CAWSGSSQGTYGYTF.

The table lists this clone with many counts. The gene calls are TRBV19 and TRBJ1-2; 9 bases are a match to TRBD1. The germline CDR1 and CDR2 sequences are LNHDA and SQIVND (reference sequence). The V and J ends lost 2 bases and 0 bases, in that order; junction bases with no gene match: 1. The CDR3 covers 15 residues. The CDR3 sequence is CASSIRTGANYGYTF. In DNA form, the CDR3 reads TGTGCCAGTAGTATAAGGACAGGGGCTAACTATGGCTACACCTTC.

This chain links TRBV19 with TRBJ1-1; no clear D gene. CDR1 and CDR2 from the germline V gene are LNHDA and SQIVND (reference sequence). V lost 9 bases and J lost 7, with 21 bases in between. The CDR3 covers 14 residues. CDR3 bases: TGTGCCAGCAGACGGGGTGAAGGCGTACGTGAAGCTTTCTTT. Translating it yields CASRRGEGVREAFF.

The chain carries TRBV18 and TRBJ2-3; 12 positions agree with TRBD2. Germline V lookup: CDR1 KGHSH, CDR2 LQKENI. V gave up 3 bases and J gave up 2 bases; unmatched junction bases: 3. This CDR3 is built from 16 residues. CDR3 DNA sequence: TGTGCCAGCTCACCCCGGACTAGCGGGACCACAGATACGCAGTATTTT. Translated: CASSPRTSGTTDTQYF.

The rearrangement links TRBV5-6 to TRBJ2-6; the D is unclear. The CDR3 has 14 residues. V dropped 6 bases and J dropped 1 base, with 8 bases sitting between them. Germline CDR1 SGHDT, CDR2 YYEEEE. This chain's CDR3 is CASTRPSGANVLTF. The CDR3 bases are TGTGCCAGCACGCGCCCTTCTGGGGCCAACGTCCTGACTTTC.

The chain uses TRBV7-6 and TRBJ2-7, with a weak D call TRBD2 (6 bases). V was shortened by 5 bases and J by 1 base, with 18 bases between the two germline ends. The CDR3 covers 16 residues. The germline gives CDR1 SGHVS, CDR2 FNYEAQ. CDR3 sequence (DNA): TGTGCCAGCAGCCGACTAGTGACGAGGTGGTCCTACGAGCAGTACTTC. Translation: CASSRLVTRWSYEQYF. The variable domain in full, completed from reference TRBV7-6 and TRBJ2-7, reads GAGVSQSPRYKVTKRGQDVALRCDPISGHVSLYWYRQALGQGPEFLTYFNYEAQQDKSGLPNDRFSAERPEGSISTLTIQRTEQRDSAMYRCASSRLVTRWSYEQYFGPGTRLTVT.

This clone showed up just a few times. The chain links TRBV6-5 to TRBJ1-6; D may be TRBD1 (6 bases). The CDR3 covers 15 residues. The V gene's germline CDR1 is MNHEY and CDR2 SVGAGI. The V and J ends lost 2 bases and 10 bases respectively, with 15 bases between them. The CDR3 nucleotides read TGTGCCAGCAGTTACAACAGGGACCGCACGTCACCCCTCCACTTT. Residues: CASSYNRDRTSPLHF.

This chain uses TRBV9 with TRBJ2-6; D is unclear. This CDR3 is built from 15 residues. Germline V CDR1 and CDR2: SGDLS, YYNGEE. Trimming cost V 3 bases and J 0 bases, with 7 bases left between them. The CDR3 DNA reads as TGTGCCAGCAGCGCGGGTATCTCTGGGGCCAACGTCCTGACTTTC. As protein: CASSAGISGANVLTF.

This clone was detected ten times or more. J is TRBJ2-7 and V is TRBV25-1; D is unclear. V lost 8 bases and J 2 bases, leaving 7 bases between the germline ends. Germline CDR1 and CDR2: MGHDK and SYGVNS. The CDR3 length is 11 residues. CDR3 loop: CASYGPYEQYF. CDR3 sequence (DNA): TGTGCCAGCTATGGACCCTACGAGCAGTACTTC.

The genes are TRBV6-5 and TRBJ2-7; D possibly corresponds to TRBD1 (6 bases). The CDR3 is 13 amino acids. Trimming removed 2 bases from V and 4 bases from J, with 9 bases in between. Germline-derived CDR1 and CDR2 are MNHEY and SVGAGI. The CDR3 region has the DNA TGTGCCAGCAGTTACCTACAGGGTTACGAGCAGTACTTC. Protein sequence: CASSYLQGYEQYF.

The chain combines TRBV7-3 with TRBJ1-2; D call uncertain. Germline V gives CDR1 SGHTA, CDR2 FQGTGA. V lost 3 bases and J lost 11, with 7 bases in between. The CDR3 has 10 residues. For the CDR3, the DNA is TGTGCCAGCAGCTTTGACGGATACACCTTC. Translating gives CASSFDGYTF.